This T cell receptor (beta chain) stems from a study of shared clonotypes between healthy human individuals (TCRdb year 2020). About the investigation overall: The cohort comprised two women and three men aged 18 to 49 years. For each donor, CD4 naive and CD4 memory were each run on three plates, CD8 naive on two plates, and CD8 memory on one plate. Blood TCR repertoires of roughly 5 healthy adults were deeply sequenced to estimate repertoire size and the extent of clonotype sharing between individuals. Different laboratories and diverse techniques were used to prepare libraries and sequence TCR repertoires, to increase sequencing depth and limit assay-specific biases. Between about 0.94 and 8.9 billion PBMCs per donor were obtained by leukapheresis.

Study-level results and caveats: Pairwise subsampling indicated that sequencing depth was expected to affect the degree of clonotype sharing among donors. Compared with non-shared clonotypes, the clonotypes found in all four sorted-subset donors had higher generation probabilities. Only blood was sampled, and tissue TCR repertoires likely differ from those in blood. When several donors were compared, the shared fraction of clonotypes was around 5% for naive CD4, around 4% for naive CD8, 2% to 2.5% for memory CD4, and less than 0.45% for memory CD8. Estimated clonotype richness was generally larger for naive than for memory subsets. Rarefaction of sorted-subset datasets indicated incomplete sequencing despite the large sequencing depth. Because the study included a small number of donors, the genetic and exposure-history diversity represented was limited.

The donors were healthy, HIV-negative adults who had no recently reported acute infections or vaccinations. Only Caucasian adults living in Nashville, Tennessee, USA were represented among the donors. CD4+ T cells were enriched by magnetic negative selection; naive cells were then positively selected on CD45RA, and the negative fraction formed the memory subset. After blood collection by leukapheresis, PBMCs were isolated using Ficoll-Histopaque density gradient centrifugation and then cryopreserved in the vapor phase of liquid nitrogen. Analytical flow cytometry was used to check the purity and quantity of every magnetically sorted T cell population. Each sorted fraction had its genomic DNA isolated and then quantified by UV absorbance on a Nanodrop 2000c. As regards this clone: The target of this receptor is not known. No much larger clonotype is one base removed from it; base qualities were not supplied.

Using the deep immunoSEQ assay, multiplex PCR amplified TCR CDR3 regions from genomic DNA. For each cell subset, the extracted genomic DNA was distributed evenly across all wells of several immunoSEQ 96-well plates, and each plate served as one replicate. For sorted subsets, 150 to 200 ng genomic DNA, equal to tens of thousands of T cell genomes, was loaded into each replicate PCR. Purified libraries were quantified with a Qubit 3.0 fluorometer, sized on a Bioanalyzer 2100, and re-quantified with the KAPA Library Quantification kit. Every immunoSEQ 96-well plate was sequenced on a separate single-read 150-cycle Illumina NextSeq 550 flow cell. Per the authors' processing: The immunoSEQ output contained only junctional sequences without quality scores, so filtering could not match that applied to full-length reads. To assign V/J genes and CDR3, sequences were annotated against IMGT germline references using PyIR, a Python wrapper for IgBLAST v1.9. Reads were removed for weak V/J assignments (E-value above 1e-6), missing CDR3, stop codons, out-of-frame junctions, or ambiguous translated residues. V3J clonotypes were defined as sequences sharing the same inferred V gene, J gene, and CDR3 amino acid sequence. To compute the percentage overlap between repertoires, the number of shared unique clonotypes was divided by the size of the smaller repertoire. Three approaches were used to assess repertoire richness: RTK rarefaction, the Chao1 estimator, and Recon v2.1 estimates of unobserved clonotypes. OLGA was used to compute generation probabilities for all TCRbeta clonotypes that the gDNA method yielded from several donors. TCRdb limited this immuneACCESS table to in-frame rearrangements with V and J called. A share of clones is missing; checked studies link under half to unresolved V genes, and the rest is unexplained. The D gene and trimming were derived from the DNA, and the V and J assignments and clone size from that table. The sample table records about 990,000 clones; roughly 74% of these occur just once. Of the sample, 0.5% to 0.65% falls within the top ten clones.

From V the trimming removes 4 bases and from J it removes 8 bases, while the gene matches leave 6 bases of the junction unaccounted for. The cysteine opens and the phenylalanine closes a CDR3 of 15 amino acids. This entry keeps only the CDR3 DNA: 45 bases, framed from base 1. CDR1 SGHNT and CDR2 YYREEE are derived from the germline V gene (reference sequence). The source of this sequence is a man aged 18 to 35 in good health. Some clones in this sample may be carry-over from other donors' samples. The sequence links TRBV5-4 to TRBJ1-4; 12 central bases correspond to TRBD1. The sequenced material came from memory CD4+ T cells from PBMCs. The sample's cell subset or site label, in plain terms: CD45RA-negative fraction. The encoded CDR3 is CASSTTGTGGEKLFF. The DNA sequence is given as TGTGCCAGCAGCACGACGGGGACAGGGGGCGAAAAACTGTTTTTT.